Reported below is one T cell receptor (beta chain). Its antigen remains undetermined. Nothing much larger sits one base from this clone, and base qualities are not available. The sample comes from a study of cytomegalovirus exposure and HLA in healthy donors (dated by TCRdb to about 2017). At the level of the whole study: In an earlier analysis of around 540 of the donors, approximately 300 Gb of sequence data and about 110 million unique TCR beta sequences from 150 million to 200 million T cells were reported. Genome-wide SNP genotypes for about three fifths of the roughly 670 donors were used in a later genetic analysis, which treated that subset as a discovery cohort. Across some 400 genotyped donors of the cohort, an average of approximately 200,000 unique TCR beta nucleotide sequences per donor were sequenced, and around 20% of those sequences were non-productive. To predict cytomegalovirus infection status, the study combined high-throughput TCR immunosequencing, statistical association of individual TCRs with disease status, and machine learning. The study used immunosequencing to profile the T cell repertoires of approximately 640 subjects and linked those repertoires to cytomegalovirus serostatus. HLA typing included class I and class II loci at four-digit resolution. A later analysis re-examined previously published TCR beta repertoires from just over 650 donors and added high-resolution HLA genotyping to investigate patterns of TCR occurrence. Roughly five DR-DQ haplotypes were handled as single units for association and clustering because linkage in the cohort was strong. Besides the first cohort of roughly 640 subjects, a separate validation cohort made up of over 100 different subjects was used. Typing coverage differed by locus: A, B, C, DRB1 and DQB1 were typed in about 629-640 donors, DQA1 in about 550, DPA1 in over 600, and DPB1 in just under 490. About 280 gigabases of sequencing data and 70 million to 95 million unique TCR sequences made up an early release that covered nearly 650 HLA-typed donors. Every repertoire in the discovery cohort had been generated on one and the same sequencing platform. In the later analysis, no new phenotypic data were used to find candidate immune exposures; instead, reliance was placed on TCR beta sequences and their occurrence across donors. The study was designed to test whether signatures of past pathogen exposure could be identified by cataloging public T cell receptors. Among the roughly 380 genotyped donors, under 90% belonged to the genetic ancestry cluster associated with self-reported Caucasian donors. Donor age, sex, ethnicity and CMV serostatus were compiled alongside the repertoire data. An earlier analysis of nearly 600 of the donors applied high-throughput TCR beta sequencing to assess whether each TCR beta V gene segment acted as functional or pseudogenic. Summary of the overall study and its limitations: In a later genetic analysis, a missense DCLRE1C variant was associated with V-gene and J-gene trimming of TCR beta chains, and the association was replicated in an independent cohort. In a later analysis, HLA-associated TCR beta chains were found to be more clonally expanded and to have lower generation probabilities than equally common non-associated chains. Specific HLA alleles were associated with roughly 16,000 TCR beta sequences at a false discovery rate of 0.05 in a later analysis. Correlated functional status among segregating V segments might reflect linkage disequilibrium, but an unknown experimental factor could not be ruled out. The only immune exposure information available for the cohort was CMV serostatus. A later analysis found that most CMV-associated TCR beta chains appeared HLA-restricted, with HLA associations seemingly driven largely by CMV exposure. Sequencing depth was assumed to be roughly uniform across donors in the presence/absence analyses, though that assumption may not hold. HLA typing was unavailable for some donors at each locus, so association tests used only the typed subset. A later genetic analysis reported fewer N-insertions in productive TCRs among donors in an Asian-associated ancestry cluster than the roughly 690-donor mean. Three of the identified cytomegalovirus-associated TCR beta chains were confirmed in vitro to be specific for cytomegalovirus antigens. According to the authors, the approach could potentially be generalized to other disease states and immunological phenotypes. In a later analysis, the rate of TCR association differed among HLA loci, with DRB1 alleles having the most associated TCRs and HLA-C alleles having the fewest. The sequencing pipeline was judged likely to have produced a cluster of highly shared sequence variants as a technical artifact. Some IMGT-functional V segments, including TRBV6-2 and TRBV6-3, could not be distinguished by the 87-base-pair reads and were therefore excluded. Cytomegalovirus status was reported to be diagnosed by the classifier with high specificity and sensitivity in both the original and validation cohorts. Broadly in line with IMGT annotations, most TCR beta V segments showed up in productive rearrangements about 90% or about 30% of the time in an earlier analysis of 450 to 750 of the donors. The earlier analysis of approximately 560 of the donors excluded fewer than 20 rarely observed V segments, including chromosome 9 orphons, because counts were too low. Most TCR sequences were observed very rarely across donors, whereas some public TCRs were present in many individuals. The study listed over 150 TCR beta chains as associated with cytomegalovirus. The cohort was sequenced for TCR beta chains only, and without alpha or paired-chain data the features that could be detected were limited. A further reported finding was that TCR beta sequences accurately predicted the HLA-A and HLA-B alleles for most subjects in the first cohort. In a later analysis, several top co-occurrence clusters were reported to appear linked to parvovirus B19, influenza, CMV and Epstein-Barr virus. Strong co-occurrence of HLA alleles, especially DR and DQ, made assigning TCR associations to individual alleles difficult.

Sequences MNHEY (CDR1) and SVGAGI (CDR2) are obtained from the germline V gene. V was cut back by 2 bases and J by 4 bases, leaving a gap of 14 bases between them. Taken from cysteine to phenylalanine, the CDR3 has 16 residues. Just the 48-base CDR3 DNA is kept, in frame starting at base 1. The library was generated by the immunoSEQ multiplex PCR assay. The multiplex PCR relied on a mix of 60 forward primers for TCR Vbeta segments and 13 reverse primers for TCR Jbeta segments. The CDR3 region of rearranged TCR beta genes was amplified from genomic DNA by a multiplex PCR assay. Amplified TCR beta libraries were sequenced as 87-base-pair reads on the Illumina HiSeq System. The study's processing was this. In a later analysis, some 80 million unique TCR beta chains were counted across the roughly 670 repertoires, and around 10 million of these chains were shared by at least two donors. To remove PCR and sequencing errors, raw reads were error-corrected and collapsed into unique sequences using a nearest-neighbor algorithm that merged closely related sequences. CDR3 sequences were aligned to IMGT reference sequences to assign V, D and J gene segments. Each retained sequence needed at least a six-nucleotide match to both a V gene segment and a J gene segment. A rearrangement counted as productive if the CDR3 had no stop codons and remained in frame with V and J, and every other rearrangement counted as non-productive. Following IMGT convention, CDR3 was defined as the stretch from the second conserved V-encoded cysteine up to the conserved J-encoded phenylalanine. Sequences without an unambiguous match to a single V gene segment were excluded from the earlier analysis of about 640 of the donors. An earlier analysis of 550 to 650 of the donors classified V segments as functional when productive rearrangements were above 56.7% and as segregating when the standard deviation between donors was above 5%. A statistical classification framework was developed to diagnose cytomegalovirus status using the catalog of TCR beta chain sequences. A later analysis assigned V and J genes by comparing TCR nucleotide sequences with IMGT/GENE-DB human TR gene sequences. A later analysis assigned CDR3 sequences and most-parsimonious VDJ recombination scenarios with the TCRdist pipeline. A later analysis defined each TCR beta chain by its CDR3 amino acid sequence plus V-gene family, and excluded reads lacking a unique V-gene family. In a later analysis, a few hundred highly shared, low-generation-probability nucleotide sequences were removed to address suspected cross-contamination and a sequencing artifact. For each public chain, a later analysis derived a clonal expansion index from normalized ranks of inferred template counts within each repertoire. A later analysis computed generation probabilities with a VDJ recombination model fitted to out-of-frame rearrangements, and checked the results against IGoR. A later analysis scored TCR-TCR, TCR-HLA and TCR-CMV co-occurrence with hypergeometric tests, applying a repertoire-size bias correction to TCR pairs. False discovery rates were estimated in a later analysis by permuting HLA or CMV assignments 20 times. In a later analysis, co-occurring TCRs were grouped with DBSCAN, and TCRdist sequence similarity was added when clustering was performed within HLA-allele-positive subsets. Co-occurrence clustering excluded repertoires with fewer than 30,000 or more than 120,000 public chains, plus five with anomalous nucleotide sharing. TCRdb carries this immuneACCESS record with in-frame sequences only. Its versions omit some clonotypes, under half of them owing to an unresolved V gene in the studies checked, with the rest unexplained. V and J calls and clone size are as listed in that table; D and trimming were resolved from the DNA. In all, the sample holds about 150,000 clones, and approximately 68% of those were seen once. Approximately 2% of the sample is in the top ten clones.

The cohort was made up of roughly 670 healthy bone marrow donors. At the time of sampling, all cohort members were nominally healthy, though unrecorded immune exposures were likely present. The donor was CMV seronegative and belonged to the group of approximately 320 seronegative cohort members. A peripheral blood sample was provided by each donor, and peripheral blood mononuclear cells were used for TCR beta sequencing. The Qiagen DNeasy Blood Extraction Kit was used to extract genomic DNA from the blood cell samples. The chain joins TRBV6-5 to TRBJ2-2; tentative D gene TRBD1, with 5 bases matching. The sequence was obtained from a middle-aged man in good health and CMV-seronegative. Sequencing was carried out using PBMCs. At the DNA level, the sequence is TGTGCCAGCAGTTACCCTCGAAGCCAGGGCACCGGGGAGCTGTTTTTT. It specifies CASSYPRSQGTGELFF.